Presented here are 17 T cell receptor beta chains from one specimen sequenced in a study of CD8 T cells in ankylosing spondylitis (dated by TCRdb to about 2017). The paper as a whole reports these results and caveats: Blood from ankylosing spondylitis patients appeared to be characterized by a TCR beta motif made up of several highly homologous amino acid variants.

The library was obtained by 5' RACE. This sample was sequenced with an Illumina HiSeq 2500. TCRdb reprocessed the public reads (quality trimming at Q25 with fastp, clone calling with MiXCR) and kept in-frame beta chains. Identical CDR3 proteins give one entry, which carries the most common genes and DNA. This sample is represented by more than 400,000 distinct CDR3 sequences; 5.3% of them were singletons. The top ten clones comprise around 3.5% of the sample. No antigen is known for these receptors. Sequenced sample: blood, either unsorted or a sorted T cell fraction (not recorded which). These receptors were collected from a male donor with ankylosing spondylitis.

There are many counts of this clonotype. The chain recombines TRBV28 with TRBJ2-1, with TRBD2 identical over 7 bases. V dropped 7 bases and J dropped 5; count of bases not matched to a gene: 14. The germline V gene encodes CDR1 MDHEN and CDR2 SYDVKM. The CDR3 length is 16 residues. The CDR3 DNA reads TGTGCCAGCACCCTCCTTGGGGCTAGCGGAGACAATGAGCAGTTCTTC. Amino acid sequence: CASTLLGASGDNEQFF.

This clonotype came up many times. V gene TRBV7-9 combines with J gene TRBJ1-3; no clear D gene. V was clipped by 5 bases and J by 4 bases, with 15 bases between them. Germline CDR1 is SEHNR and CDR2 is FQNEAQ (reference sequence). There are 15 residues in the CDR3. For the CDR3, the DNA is TGTGCCAGCAGCACATTAGGGAGAATCGGAAACACCATATATTTT. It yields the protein CASSTLGRIGNTIYF.

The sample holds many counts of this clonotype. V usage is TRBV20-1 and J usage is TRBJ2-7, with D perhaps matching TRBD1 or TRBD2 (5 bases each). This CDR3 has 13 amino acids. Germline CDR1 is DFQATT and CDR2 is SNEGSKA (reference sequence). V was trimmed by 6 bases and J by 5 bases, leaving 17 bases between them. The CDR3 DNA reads TGCAGTGCAAATGCAGGGAGTGACCACGAGCAGTACTTC. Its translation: CSANAGSDHEQYF.

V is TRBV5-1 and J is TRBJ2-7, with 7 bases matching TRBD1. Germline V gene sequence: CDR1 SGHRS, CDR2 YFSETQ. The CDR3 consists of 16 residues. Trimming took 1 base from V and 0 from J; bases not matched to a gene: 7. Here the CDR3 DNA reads TGCGCCAGCAGCTTGTCCGGGACAGCCTTCTCCTACGAGCAGTACTTC. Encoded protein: CASSLSGTAFSYEQYF.

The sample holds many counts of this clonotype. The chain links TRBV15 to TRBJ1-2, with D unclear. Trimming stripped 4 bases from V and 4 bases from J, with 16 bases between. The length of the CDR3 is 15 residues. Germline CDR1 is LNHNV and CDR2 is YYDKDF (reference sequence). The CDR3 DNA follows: TGTGCCACCAGCAAATTCTTGGAAACAATCTATGGCTACACCTTC. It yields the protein CATSKFLETIYGYTF.

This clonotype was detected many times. The CDR3 bases are TGTGCCAGCAGCTCCCGACTAGCGGGTAACCAAGAGACCCAGTACTTC. Protein sequence: CASSSRLAGNQETQYF. The chain links TRBV11-1 to TRBJ2-5; 10 bases line up with TRBD2. Germline V lookup: CDR1 SGHAT, CDR2 FQDESV (reference sequence). The J segment lost 0 bases and the V segment lost 4 bases, leaving 5 bases of the junction unmatched. The CDR3 runs 16 residues.

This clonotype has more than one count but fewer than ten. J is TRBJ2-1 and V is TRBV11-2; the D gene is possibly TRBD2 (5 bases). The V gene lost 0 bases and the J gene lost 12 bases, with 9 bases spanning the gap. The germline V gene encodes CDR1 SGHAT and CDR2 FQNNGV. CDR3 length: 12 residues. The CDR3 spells CASSLDRRVQFF. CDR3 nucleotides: TGTGCCAGCAGCTTAGATCGGCGGGTGCAGTTCTTC.

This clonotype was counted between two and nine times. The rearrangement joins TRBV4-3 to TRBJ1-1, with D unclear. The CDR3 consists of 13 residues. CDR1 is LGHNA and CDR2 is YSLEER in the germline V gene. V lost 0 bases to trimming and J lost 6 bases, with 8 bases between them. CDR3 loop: CASSQDLSPEAFF. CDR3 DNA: TGCGCCAGCAGCCAAGACTTATCTCCTGAAGCTTTCTTT.

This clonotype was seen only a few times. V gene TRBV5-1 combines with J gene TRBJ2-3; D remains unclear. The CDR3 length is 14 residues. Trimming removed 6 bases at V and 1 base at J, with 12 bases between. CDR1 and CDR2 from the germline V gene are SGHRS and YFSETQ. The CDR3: CASKSGSRTDTQYF. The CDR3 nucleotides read TGCGCCAGCAAAAGTGGATCTCGCACAGATACGCAGTATTTT. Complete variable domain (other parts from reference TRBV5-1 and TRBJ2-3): KAGVTQTPRYLIKTRGQQVTLSCSPISGHRSVSWYQQTPGQGLQFLFEYFSETQRNKGNFPGRFSGRQFSNSRSEMNVSTLELGDSALYLCASKSGSRTDTQYFGPGTRLTVL.

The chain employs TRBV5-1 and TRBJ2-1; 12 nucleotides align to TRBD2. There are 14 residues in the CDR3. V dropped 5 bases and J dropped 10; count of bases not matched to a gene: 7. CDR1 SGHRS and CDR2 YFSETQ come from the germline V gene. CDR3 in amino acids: CASSRGLAGNEQFF. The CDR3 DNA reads TGCGCCAGCAGTCGTGGACTAGCGGGAAACGAGCAGTTCTTC.

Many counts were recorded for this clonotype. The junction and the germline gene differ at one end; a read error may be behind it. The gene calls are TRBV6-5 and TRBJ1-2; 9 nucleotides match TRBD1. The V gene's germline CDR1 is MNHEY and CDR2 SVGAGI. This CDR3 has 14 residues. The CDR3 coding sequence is TGTGCCAGCAGTTACTCAACCTGGACAGGGGATTCGCCCTTC. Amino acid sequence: CASSYSTWTGDSPF.

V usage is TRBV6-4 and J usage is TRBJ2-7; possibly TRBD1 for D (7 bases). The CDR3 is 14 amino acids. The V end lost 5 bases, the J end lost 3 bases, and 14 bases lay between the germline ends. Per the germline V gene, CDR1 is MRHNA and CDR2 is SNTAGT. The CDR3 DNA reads TGTGCCAGCAGTATGGGGCAGGGGGGCTACGAGCAGTACTTC. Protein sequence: CASSMGQGGYEQYF.

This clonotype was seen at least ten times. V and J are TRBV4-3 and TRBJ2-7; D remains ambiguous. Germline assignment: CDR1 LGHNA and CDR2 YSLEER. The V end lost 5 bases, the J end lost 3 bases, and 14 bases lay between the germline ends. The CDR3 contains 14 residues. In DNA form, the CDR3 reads TGCGCCAGCAGCAAAAGGGCACCCCTCTACGAGCAGTACTTC. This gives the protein CASSKRAPLYEQYF.

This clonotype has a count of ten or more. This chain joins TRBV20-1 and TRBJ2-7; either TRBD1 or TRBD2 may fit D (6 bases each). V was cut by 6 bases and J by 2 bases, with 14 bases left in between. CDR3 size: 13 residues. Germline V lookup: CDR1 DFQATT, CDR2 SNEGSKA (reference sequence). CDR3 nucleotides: TGCAGTGCCTCAACAGGGAGGCCCTACGAGCAGTACTTC. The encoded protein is CSASTGRPYEQYF.

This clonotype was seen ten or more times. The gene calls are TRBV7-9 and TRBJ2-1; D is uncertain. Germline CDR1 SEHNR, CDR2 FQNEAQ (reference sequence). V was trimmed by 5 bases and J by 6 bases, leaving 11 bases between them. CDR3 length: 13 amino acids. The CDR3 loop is CASSTTMTNEQFF. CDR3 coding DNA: TGTGCCAGCAGCACGACGATGACCAATGAGCAGTTCTTC.

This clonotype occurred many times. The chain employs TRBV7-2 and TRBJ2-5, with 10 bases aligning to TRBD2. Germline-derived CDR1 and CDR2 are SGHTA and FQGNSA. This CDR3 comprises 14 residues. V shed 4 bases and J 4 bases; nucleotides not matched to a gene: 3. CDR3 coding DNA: TGTGCCAGCAGCTATAGCGGGAGGCCAGAGACCCAGTACTTC. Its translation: CASSYSGRPETQYF.

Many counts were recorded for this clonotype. The CDR3 sequence: CASSLGVGNSPLHF. CDR3 in DNA: TGTGCCAGCAGCTTAGGGGTGGGCAATTCACCCCTCCACTTT. The chain has TRBV7-2 and TRBJ1-6; D call uncertain. This CDR3 has 14 residues. From germline, CDR1 is SGHTA and CDR2 FQGNSA. Trimming pared 1 base from V and 7 bases from J, leaving 8 bases between.